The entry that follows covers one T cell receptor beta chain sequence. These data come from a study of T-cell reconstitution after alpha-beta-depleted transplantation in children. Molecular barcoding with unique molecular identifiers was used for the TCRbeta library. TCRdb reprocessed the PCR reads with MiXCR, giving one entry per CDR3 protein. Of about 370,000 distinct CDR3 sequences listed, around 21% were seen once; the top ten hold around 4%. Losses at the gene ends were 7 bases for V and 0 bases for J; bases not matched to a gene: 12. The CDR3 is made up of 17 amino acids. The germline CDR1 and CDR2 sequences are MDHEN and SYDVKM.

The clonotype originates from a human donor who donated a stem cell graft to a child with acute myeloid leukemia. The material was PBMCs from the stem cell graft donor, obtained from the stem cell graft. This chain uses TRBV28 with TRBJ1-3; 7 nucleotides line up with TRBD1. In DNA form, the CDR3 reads TGTGCCAGCAAAAACTCCGGGACAGTTACCTCTGGAAACACCATATATTTT. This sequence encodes CASKNSGTVTSGNTIYF. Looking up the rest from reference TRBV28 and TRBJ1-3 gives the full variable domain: DVKVTQSSRYLVKRTGEKVFLECVQDMDHENMFWYRQDPGLGLRLIYFSYDVKMKEKGDIPEGYSVSREKKERFSLILESASTNQTSMYLCASKNSGTVTSGNTIYFGEGSWLTVV.